These 14 T cell receptor beta chains were sequenced from one sample in a study of T cell changes during pregnancy in multiple sclerosis. Sequencing was performed with immunoSEQ multiplex PCR; in TCRdb, only in-frame clones are kept and a portion is missing. This sample yields 50,000 or so clones, of which approximately 91% are seen a single time; roughly 1.1% belongs to the top ten. This specimen was peripheral blood, taken after pregnancy. The receptors derive from a female donor in good health, enrolled as a control in a pregnancy study.

This clone appeared once. The chain has TRBV4-3 and TRBJ1-1, with D maybe TRBD1 (5 bases). The CDR3 extends over 16 amino acids. Germline loops: CDR1 LGHNA, CDR2 YSLEER. V lost 4 bases and J 5 bases, leaving 20 bases between the germline ends. CDR3 residues: CASSRQWGDGGTEAFF. CDR3 sequence (DNA): TGCGCCAGCAGCCGGCAGTGGGGGGACGGGGGAACTGAAGCTTTCTTT.

The chain joins TRBV14 to TRBJ1-2, with 7 positions matching TRBD1. The germline CDR1 and CDR2 sequences are SGHDN and FVKESK. The V gene end was trimmed by 4 bases and the J gene end by 4 bases; junction bases not matched to a gene: 15. The CDR3 contains 17 residues. The CDR3: CASSRGQEGQVVYGYTF. The CDR3 DNA follows: TGTGCCAGCAGCCGGGGCCAGGAAGGACAGGTCGTCTATGGCTACACCTTC.

The rearrangement uses TRBV7-2 and TRBJ1-5, with 9 positions matching TRBD1. V lost 5 bases, J lost 7 bases, and 3 bases stayed unmatched. This CDR3 comprises 13 residues. Germline values: CDR1 SGHTA, CDR2 FQGNSA. The CDR3 DNA is TGTGCCAGCAGCGGAACAGGGGGCCAGCCCCAGCATTTT. Its translation is CASSGTGGQPQHF.

The chain has TRBV7-9 and TRBJ2-4, with D possibly being TRBD2 (7 bases). The CDR3 contains 16 residues. The germline V gene has CDR1 SEHNR and CDR2 FQNEAQ (reference sequence). V lost 1 base and J 2 bases, leaving 12 bases between the germline ends. The CDR3 region is CASSLVRGGSKNIQYF. DNA for the CDR3: TGTGCCAGCAGCTTAGTGAGGGGGGGGTCCAAAAACATTCAGTACTTC.

This clone was picked up a small number of times. The V call is TRBV7-2, the J call TRBJ2-1, with D perhaps TRBD2 (5 bases). The ends were cut back, 5 bases at V and 0 bases at J, with 14 bases in the middle. This CDR3 contains 16 residues. Germline CDR1 and CDR2: SGHTA and FQGNSA. The chain's CDR3 is CASSRQRLSSYNEQFF. The CDR3 region has the DNA TGTGCCAGCAGCCGTCAGCGGCTAAGCTCCTACAATGAGCAGTTCTTC.

The V and J genes are TRBV4-1 and TRBJ1-1; 9 bases line up with TRBD1. CDR3 size: 17 residues. V trimming: 0 bases; J trimming: 5 bases; junction bases outside the gene matches: 10. The germline CDR1 and CDR2 sequences are MGHRA and YSYEKL. The CDR3 spells CASSQDNSGTGRTEAFF. CDR3 DNA: TGCGCCAGCAGCCAAGATAATTCCGGGACAGGGAGAACTGAAGCTTTCTTT.

V usage is TRBV15 and J usage is TRBJ1-4, with TRBD1 matching over 7 bases. This CDR3 is 15 amino acids long. The germline V gene encodes CDR1 LNHNV and CDR2 YYDKDF (reference sequence). V dropped 3 bases and J dropped 5; count of bases not matched to a gene: 6. CDR3 nucleotide sequence: TGTGCCACCAGCAGTGTGACAGGGTCGAATGAAAAACTGTTTTTT. This gives the protein CATSSVTGSNEKLFF. Using reference TRBV15 and TRBJ1-4 for the parts outside the CDR3, the full variable domain is DAMVIQNPRYQVTQFGKPVTLSCSQTLNHNVMYWYQQKSSQAPKLLFHYYDKDFNNEADTPDNFQSRRPNTSFCFLDIRSPGLGDTAMYLCATSSVTGSNEKLFFGSGTQLSVL.

Details on this clone: Distinct nucleotide sequences in the sample also encode this CDR3. This rearrangement joins TRBV7-2 to TRBJ1-5; TRBD1 agrees at 7 bases. Per the germline V gene, CDR1 is SGHTA and CDR2 is FQGNSA. CDR3 length: 15 amino acids. V shed 4 bases and J 3 bases; nucleotides not matched to a gene: 6. The CDR3 spells CASSSQGSANQPQHF. The CDR3 bases are TGTGCCAGCAGCTCACAGGGGAGTGCCAATCAGCCCCAGCATTTT.

The rearrangement joins TRBV4-1 to TRBJ2-5; a weak D match, TRBD2 (5 bases). Trimming shortened V by 1 base and J by 0 bases, and 9 bases separated the two germline ends. Germline V lookup: CDR1 MGHRA, CDR2 YSYEKL. The CDR3 loop spans 15 amino acids. The CDR3 nucleotides are TGCGCCAGCAGCCAAGCCGGGAACAACCAAGAGACCCAGTACTTC. Residues: CASSQAGNNQETQYF.

This sequence joins TRBV28 and TRBJ2-7; D is perhaps TRBD1 (7 bases). CDR1 is MDHEN, CDR2 SYDVKM, per germline. V was shortened by 7 bases and J by 5 bases, with 24 bases between the two germline ends. The CDR3 is made up of 16 amino acids. The CDR3 loop reads CASNFQGGRRGDEQYF. CDR3 nucleotide sequence: TGTGCCAGCAATTTCCAGGGGGGTCGGAGGGGAGACGAGCAGTACTTC. The full variable domain, its missing parts supplied by reference TRBV28 and TRBJ2-7, is DVKVTQSSRYLVKRTGEKVFLECVQDMDHENMFWYRQDPGLGLRLIYFSYDVKMKEKGDIPEGYSVSREKKERFSLILESASTNQTSMYLCASNFQGGRRGDEQYFGPGTRLTVT.

The chain uses TRBV18 and TRBJ1-2; 7 positions agree with TRBD1. CDR3 length: 14 residues. CDR1 and CDR2 from the germline V gene are KGHSH and LQKENI. V was clipped by 4 bases and J by 3 bases; unmatched bases: 5. This CDR3 is CASSRQGGDYGYTF. The CDR3, as DNA: TGTGCCAGCTCACGGCAGGGGGGCGACTATGGCTACACCTTC. The complete variable domain, with remaining parts taken from reference TRBV18 and TRBJ1-2, reads NAGVMQNPRHLVRRRGQEARLRCSPMKGHSHVYWYRQLPEEGLKFMVYLQKENIIDESGMPKERFSAEFPKEGPSILRIQQVVRGDSAAYFCASSRQGGDYGYTFGSGTRLTVV.

The gene calls are TRBV25-1 and TRBJ2-5, with 10 bases identical to TRBD2. Germline V gives CDR1 MGHDK, CDR2 SYGVNS. V was clipped by 4 bases and J by 4 bases; unmatched bases: 9. CDR3 length: 16 amino acids. CDR3 sequence (DNA): TGTGCCAGCAGTGGAAGACTAGCGGGCCCGGCAGAGACCCAGTACTTC. Translated, it gives CASSGRLAGPAETQYF.

The chain is built from TRBV19 and TRBJ1-6, with D hard to call. CDR1 and CDR2 (germline): LNHDA, SQIVND (reference sequence). The CDR3 is 13 amino acids. Trimming stripped 3 bases from V and 10 bases from J, with 10 bases between. The DNA of the CDR3 is TGTGCCAGTAGTATTACGGCGGAATCACCCCTCCACTTT. Its protein product is CASSITAESPLHF.

The CDR3 sequence is CASSNRQGASEQYF. The CDR3 bases are TGTGCCAGCAGCAATAGACAGGGGGCGTCCGAGCAGTACTTC. The chain carries TRBV11-2 and TRBJ2-7; 10 nucleotides agree with TRBD1. Unmatched junction bases numbered 7, after V lost 5 bases and J lost 6 bases. This CDR3 comprises 14 residues. Germline CDR1 and CDR2: SGHAT and FQNNGV. The full variable domain, completed using reference TRBV11-2 and TRBJ2-7, is EAGVAQSPRYKIIEKRQSVAFWCNPISGHATLYWYQQILGQGPKLLIQFQNNGVVDDSQLPKDRFSAERLKGVDSTLKIQPAKLEDSAVYLCASSNRQGASEQYFGPGTRLTVT.